This T cell receptor beta chain comes out of a study of blood T cell repertoires in COVID-19. Overall study context: Collection of acute and convalescent COVID-19 samples took place in the United States, Italy and Spain. Sources were T cells, B-cell-depleted T cells, or PBMCs; the material itself was cDNA or gDNA.

This clone has just a few counts. Per the authors' pipeline: Researchers report that nucleated cell counts were estimated from reference gene primer amplification. The assay was immunoSEQ multiplex PCR, and TCRdb's table has in-frame clones only and misses some. V and J calls plus clone size are reproduced from that table; the DNA served to infer D and trimming. The table shows about 83,000 clones, with about 70% occurring only once. Trimming took off 7 bases at V and 0 bases at J, with 16 bases between the two ends. This CDR3 has 14 amino acids. Germline V gene lookup returns CDR1 SQVTM and CDR2 ANQGSEA.

The sample consisted of peripheral blood. This TCR came from a woman older than 75 with active or convalescent COVID-19. The chain links TRBV29-1 to TRBJ2-7; D not resolved. CDR3 amino acids: CSAQGDGGSYEQYF. DNA for the CDR3: TGCAGCGCCCAAGGAGATGGCGGCTCCTACGAGCAGTACTTC.